The rows below give T cell receptor beta chains drawn from one sample of a study of long-term antiretroviral therapy in people with HIV. Some clones are missing from TCRdb's copy, which holds only in-frame ones; the method was immunoSEQ multiplex PCR. The table records 20,000 to 30,000 clones, around 80% of them present only once. The sample here was unsorted PBMCs, taken 3 years after starting antiretroviral therapy. The receptors were gathered from a man younger than 35 with HIV. The CDR3 runs from the conserved cysteine through the conserved F or W. D genes are given only for firm matches. Clone size appears in some rows only: once, few, many, or a class for an expanded clone.

d_call: NA
clone_size: NA
v_call: TRBV5-4
j_call: TRBJ1-2
cdr3_aa: CASSPGPGTLANYGYTF
cdr3_nt: TGTGCCAGCAGCCCCGGCCCAGGGACGTTAGCTAACTATGGCTACACCTTC

d_call: NA
clone_size: NA
v_call: TRBV6-1
j_call: TRBJ2-5
cdr3_aa: CASSFGNTQETQYF
cdr3_nt: TGTGCCAGCAGCTTTGGAAACACACAAGAGACCCAGTACTTC

d_call: NA
clone_size: NA
v_call: TRBV4-1
j_call: TRBJ2-7
cdr3_aa: CASSQADRPSEQYF
cdr3_nt: TGCGCCAGCAGCCAAGCGGACCGCCCAAGCGAGCAGTACTTC

d_call: TRBD2
clone_size: NA
v_call: TRBV5-1
j_call: TRBJ2-5
cdr3_aa: CASSFPSGGFQETQYF
cdr3_nt: TGCGCCAGCAGCTTTCCTAGCGGGGGGTTCCAAGAGACCCAGTACTTC

d_call: TRBD2
clone_size: once
v_call: TRBV7-9
j_call: TRBJ2-1
cdr3_aa: CASSLTSGDNEQFF
cdr3_nt: TGTGCCAGCAGCCTCACTAGCGGGGACAATGAGCAGTTCTTC

d_call: TRBD2
clone_size: NA
v_call: TRBV2
j_call: TRBJ2-2
cdr3_aa: CASIQREELFF
cdr3_nt: TGTGCCAGCATTCAGCGGGAAGAGCTGTTTTTT

d_call: TRBD1
clone_size: NA
v_call: TRBV4-1
j_call: TRBJ1-6
cdr3_aa: CASSFPSGTDNSPLHF
cdr3_nt: TGCGCCAGCAGCTTTCCTTCCGGGACAGATAATTCACCCCTCCACTTT

d_call: NA
clone_size: NA
v_call: TRBV2
j_call: TRBJ1-6
cdr3_aa: CASSYRQDNSPLHF
cdr3_nt: TGTGCCAGCAGTTACCGACAGGATAATTCACCCCTCCACTTT

d_call: NA
clone_size: NA
v_call: TRBV5-4
j_call: TRBJ1-1
cdr3_aa: CASSLDSLIRVTEAFF
cdr3_nt: TGTGCCAGCAGCTTGGATTCTTTAATACGTGTCACTGAAGCTTTCTTT

d_call: NA
clone_size: NA
v_call: TRBV19
j_call: TRBJ1-5
cdr3_aa: CASSSTGGVKPQHF
cdr3_nt: TGTGCCAGTAGTAGTACCGGAGGGGTCAAGCCCCAGCATTTT

d_call: TRBD1
clone_size: NA
v_call: TRBV10-3
j_call: TRBJ2-7
cdr3_aa: CAISPGTGSYEQYF
cdr3_nt: TGTGCCATCAGCCCCGGGACAGGATCCTACGAGCAGTACTTC

d_call: TRBD1
clone_size: NA
v_call: TRBV2
j_call: TRBJ1-5
cdr3_aa: CASSGTGNQPQHF
cdr3_nt: TGTGCCAGCAGCGGGACAGGGAATCAGCCCCAGCATTTT

d_call: NA
clone_size: few
v_call: TRBV19
j_call: TRBJ1-1
cdr3_aa: CASSIDHRIAEAFF
cdr3_nt: TGTGCCAGTAGTATAGATCATAGGATCGCTGAAGCTTTCTTT

d_call: NA
clone_size: NA
v_call: TRBV11-1
j_call: TRBJ1-2
cdr3_aa: CASSLAGDYGYTF
cdr3_nt: TGTGCCAGCAGCCTAGCAGGGGACTATGGCTACACCTTC